This entry describes one T cell receptor beta chain. The authors' processing: It was from reference gene primer amplification that nucleated cell counts were estimated. The method was immunoSEQ multiplex PCR; TCRdb's version includes in-frame clones alone and lacks a portion of them. V, J and clone size are taken as reported in that table, and D and trimming were inferred from the DNA itself. The data show some 57,000 clones, just under 95% seen once. This sample is drawn from a study of blood T cell repertoires in COVID-19. Overall study context: T cells, B-cell-depleted T cells, or PBMCs provided the cDNA or gDNA that served as material.

The CDR3 length is 13 residues. Germline CDR1 reads ENHRY; CDR2 reads SYGVKD. Trimming took off 7 bases at V and 5 bases at J, with 15 bases between the two ends. This chain connects TRBV10-3 to TRBJ2-7, with a possible D match to TRBD2 (5 bases). The sequence was obtained from a human donor in a cohort sampled during active COVID-19. Input material: peripheral blood. CDR3 protein: CAITRESTHEQYF. The CDR3 coding sequence is TGTGCCATCACGAGGGAAAGTACTCACGAGCAGTACTTC.